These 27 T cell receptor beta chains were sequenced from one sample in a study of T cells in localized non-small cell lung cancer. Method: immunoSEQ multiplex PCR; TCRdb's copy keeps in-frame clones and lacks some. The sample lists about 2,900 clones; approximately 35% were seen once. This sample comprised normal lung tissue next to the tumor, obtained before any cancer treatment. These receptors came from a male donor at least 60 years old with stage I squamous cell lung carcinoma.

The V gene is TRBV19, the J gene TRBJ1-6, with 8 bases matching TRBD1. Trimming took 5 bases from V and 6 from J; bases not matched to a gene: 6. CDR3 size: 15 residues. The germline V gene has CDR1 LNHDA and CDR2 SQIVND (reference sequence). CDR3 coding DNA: TGTGCCAGTAGTGCACGGACAGGGCCTAATTCACCCCTCCACTTT. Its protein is CASSARTGPNSPLHF.

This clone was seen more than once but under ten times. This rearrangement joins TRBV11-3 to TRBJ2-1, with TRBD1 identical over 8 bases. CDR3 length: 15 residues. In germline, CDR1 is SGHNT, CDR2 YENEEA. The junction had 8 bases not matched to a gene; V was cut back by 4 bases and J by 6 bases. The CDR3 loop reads CASSSRGLSLNEQFF. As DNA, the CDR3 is TGTGCCAGCAGCTCCAGGGGGCTTTCCCTCAATGAGCAGTTCTTC.

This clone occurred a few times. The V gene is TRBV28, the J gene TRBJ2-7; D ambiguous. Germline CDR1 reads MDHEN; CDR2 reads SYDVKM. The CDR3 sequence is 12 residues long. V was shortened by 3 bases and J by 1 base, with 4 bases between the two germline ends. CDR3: CASSFASYEQYF. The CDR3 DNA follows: TGTGCCAGCAGTTTCGCGTCCTACGAGCAGTACTTC.

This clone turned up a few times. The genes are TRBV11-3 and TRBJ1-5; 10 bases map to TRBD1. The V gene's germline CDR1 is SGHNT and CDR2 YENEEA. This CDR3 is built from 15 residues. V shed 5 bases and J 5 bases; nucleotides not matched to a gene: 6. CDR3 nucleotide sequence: TGTGCCAGCAGCCCGACAGGGGGCGCGGATCAGCCCCAGCATTTT. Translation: CASSPTGGADQPQHF.

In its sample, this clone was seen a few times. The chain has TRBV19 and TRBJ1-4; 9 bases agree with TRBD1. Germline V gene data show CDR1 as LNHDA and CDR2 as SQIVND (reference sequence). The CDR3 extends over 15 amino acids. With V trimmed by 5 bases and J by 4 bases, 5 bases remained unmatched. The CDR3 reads CASSGTGGINEKLFF. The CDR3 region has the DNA TGTGCCAGTAGTGGAACAGGGGGCATTAATGAAAAACTGTTTTTT.

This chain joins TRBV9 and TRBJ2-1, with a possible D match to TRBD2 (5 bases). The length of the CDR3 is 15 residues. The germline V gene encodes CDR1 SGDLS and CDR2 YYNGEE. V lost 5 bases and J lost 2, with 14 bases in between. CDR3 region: CASSEGLAPYNEQFF. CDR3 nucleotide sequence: TGTGCCAGCAGTGAAGGGTTAGCGCCCTACAATGAGCAGTTCTTC.

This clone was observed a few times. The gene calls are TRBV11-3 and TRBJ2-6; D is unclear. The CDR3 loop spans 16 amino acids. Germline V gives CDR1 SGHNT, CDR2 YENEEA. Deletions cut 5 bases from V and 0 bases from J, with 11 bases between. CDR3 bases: TGTGCCAGCAGCCTTTCTGGAAGCTCTGGGGCCAACGTCCTGACTTTC. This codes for CASSLSGSSGANVLTF.

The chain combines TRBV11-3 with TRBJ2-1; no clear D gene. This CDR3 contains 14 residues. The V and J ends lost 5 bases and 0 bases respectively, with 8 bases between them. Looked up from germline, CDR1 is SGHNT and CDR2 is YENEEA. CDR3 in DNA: TGTGCCAGCAGCCTCTCGGGCTCCTACAATGAGCAGTTCTTC. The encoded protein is CASSLSGSYNEQFF. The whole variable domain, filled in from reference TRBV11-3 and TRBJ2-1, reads EAGVVQSPRYKIIEKKQPVAFWCNPISGHNTLYWYLQNLGQGPELLIRYENEEAVDDSQLPKDRFSAERLKGVDSTLKIQPAELGDSAVYLCASSLSGSYNEQFFGPGTRLTVL.

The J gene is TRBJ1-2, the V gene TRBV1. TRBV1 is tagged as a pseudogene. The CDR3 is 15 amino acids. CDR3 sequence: CASSQVGVGVYGYTF. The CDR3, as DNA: TGCGCCAGCAGCCAAGTGGGTGTGGGGGTCTATGGCTACACCTTC.

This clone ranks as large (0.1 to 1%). This CDR3 is CASSVFSRRTVNEKLFF. The CDR3 DNA sequence: TGTGCCAGCAGCGTATTCAGTAGGAGGACAGTTAATGAAAAACTGTTTTTT. The V gene is TRBV9, the J gene TRBJ1-4; possible D gene TRBD1, 6 bases. Germline CDR1 and CDR2: SGDLS and YYNGEE. V shed 1 base and J shed 4 bases, with 17 bases lying between them. The CDR3 totals 17 residues.

CDR3 loop: CATSRDEGGENQPQHF. The CDR3 nucleotides read TGTGCCACCAGCAGAGATGAAGGGGGCGAGAATCAGCCCCAGCATTTT. The genes are TRBV15 and TRBJ1-5; 7 nucleotides line up with TRBD1. Germline V CDR1 and CDR2: LNHNV, YYDKDF (reference sequence). This CDR3 region has 16 residues. With 0 bases clipped from V and 4 bases from J, the junction kept 6 bases outside the gene matches.

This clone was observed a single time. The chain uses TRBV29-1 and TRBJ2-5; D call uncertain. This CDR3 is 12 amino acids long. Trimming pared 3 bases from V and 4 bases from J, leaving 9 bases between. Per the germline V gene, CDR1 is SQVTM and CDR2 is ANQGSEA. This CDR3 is CSVEMTVETQYF. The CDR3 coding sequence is TGCAGCGTTGAGATGACTGTAGAGACCCAGTACTTC.

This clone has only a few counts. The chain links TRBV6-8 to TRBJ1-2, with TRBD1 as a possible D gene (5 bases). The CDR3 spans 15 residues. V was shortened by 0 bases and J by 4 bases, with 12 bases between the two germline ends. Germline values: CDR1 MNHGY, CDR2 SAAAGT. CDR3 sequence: CASSYSLAGTYGYTF. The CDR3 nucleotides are TGTGCCAGCAGTTACTCGTTGGCAGGGACCTATGGCTACACCTTC.

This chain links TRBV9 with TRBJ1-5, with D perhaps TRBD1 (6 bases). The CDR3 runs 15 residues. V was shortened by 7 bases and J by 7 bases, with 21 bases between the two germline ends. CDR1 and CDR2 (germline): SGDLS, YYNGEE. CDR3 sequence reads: CASATGMNNDQPQHF. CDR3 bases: TGTGCCAGCGCAACAGGGATGAACAACGACCAGCCCCAGCATTTT. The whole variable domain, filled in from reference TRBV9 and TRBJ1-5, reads DSGVTQTPKHLITATGQRVTLRCSPRSGDLSVYWYQQSLDQGLQFLIQYYNGEERAKGNILERFSAQQFPDLHSELNLSSLELGDSALYFCASATGMNNDQPQHFGDGTRLSIL.

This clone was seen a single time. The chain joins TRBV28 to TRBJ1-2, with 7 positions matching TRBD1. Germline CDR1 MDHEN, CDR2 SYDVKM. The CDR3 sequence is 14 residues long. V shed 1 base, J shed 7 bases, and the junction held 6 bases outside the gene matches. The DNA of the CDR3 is TGTGCCAGCAGTTTATTCGACAGGGAAAGTGGCTACACCTTC. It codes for CASSLFDRESGYTF.

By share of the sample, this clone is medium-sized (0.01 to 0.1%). The DNA of the CDR3 is TGTGCCAGCAGCCCCCCCGGGACACAGGAGACCCAGTACTTC. Its protein product is CASSPPGTQETQYF. The chain uses TRBV11-3 and TRBJ2-5; D is perhaps TRBD1 (6 bases). The CDR3 has 14 residues. Germline V gene sequence: CDR1 SGHNT, CDR2 YENEEA. The ends were cut back, 5 bases at V and 5 bases at J, with 15 bases in the middle.

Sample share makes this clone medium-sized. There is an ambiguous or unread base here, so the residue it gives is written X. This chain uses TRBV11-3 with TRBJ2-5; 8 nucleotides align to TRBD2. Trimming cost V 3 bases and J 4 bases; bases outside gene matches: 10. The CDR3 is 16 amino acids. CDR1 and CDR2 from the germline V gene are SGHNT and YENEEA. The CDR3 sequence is CASSLSSGGLXETQYF. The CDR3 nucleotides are TGTGCCAGCAGCTTGTCGAGCGGGGGACTGGRAGAGACCCAGTACTTC.

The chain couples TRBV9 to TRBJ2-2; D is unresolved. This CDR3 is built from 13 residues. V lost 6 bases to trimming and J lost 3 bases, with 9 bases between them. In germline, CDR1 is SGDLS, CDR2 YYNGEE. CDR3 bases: TGTGCCAGCACCGAGGAATACACCGGGGAGCTGTTTTTT. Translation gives CASTEEYTGELFF.

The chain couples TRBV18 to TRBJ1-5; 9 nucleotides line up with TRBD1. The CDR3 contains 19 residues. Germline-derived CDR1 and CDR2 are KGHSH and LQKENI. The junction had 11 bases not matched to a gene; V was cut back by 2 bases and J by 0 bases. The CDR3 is CASSPTGQGSFYSNQPQHF. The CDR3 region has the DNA TGTGCCAGCTCACCAACGGGACAGGGCTCTTTTTATAGCAATCAGCCCCAGCATTTT. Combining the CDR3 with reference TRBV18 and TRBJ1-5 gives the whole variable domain NAGVMQNPRHLVRRRGQEARLRCSPMKGHSHVYWYRQLPEEGLKFMVYLQKENIIDESGMPKERFSAEFPKEGPSILRIQQVVRGDSAAYFCASSPTGQGSFYSNQPQHFGDGTRLSIL.

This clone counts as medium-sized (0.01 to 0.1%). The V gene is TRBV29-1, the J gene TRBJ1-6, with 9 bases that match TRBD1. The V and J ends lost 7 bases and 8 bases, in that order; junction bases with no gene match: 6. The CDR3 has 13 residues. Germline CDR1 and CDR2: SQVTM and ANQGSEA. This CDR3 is CSARQGEDSPLHF. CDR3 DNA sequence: TGCAGCGCTAGACAGGGGGAAGATTCACCCCTCCACTTT.

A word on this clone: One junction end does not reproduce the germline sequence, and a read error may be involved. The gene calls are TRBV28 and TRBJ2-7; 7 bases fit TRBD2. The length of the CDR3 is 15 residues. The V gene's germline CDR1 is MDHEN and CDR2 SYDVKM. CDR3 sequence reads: CASSSSQRGVHEQYF. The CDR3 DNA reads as TGTGCCAGCAGTTCCAGCCAGCGGGGAGTCCACGAGCAGTACTTT.

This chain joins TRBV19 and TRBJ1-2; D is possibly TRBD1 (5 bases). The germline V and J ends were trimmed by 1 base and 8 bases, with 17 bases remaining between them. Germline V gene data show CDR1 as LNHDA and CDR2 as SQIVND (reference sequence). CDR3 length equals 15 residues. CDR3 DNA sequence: TGTGCCAGTAGTATAGTCGGGGCCCCGATCCAGGGCTACACCTTC. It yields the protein CASSIVGAPIQGYTF.

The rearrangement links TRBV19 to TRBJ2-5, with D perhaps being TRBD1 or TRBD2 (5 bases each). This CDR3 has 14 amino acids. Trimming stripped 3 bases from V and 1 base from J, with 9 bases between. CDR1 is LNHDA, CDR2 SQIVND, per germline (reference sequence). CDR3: CASSMGDGQETQYF. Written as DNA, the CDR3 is TGTGCCAGTAGTATGGGGGACGGCCAAGAGACCCAGTACTTC.

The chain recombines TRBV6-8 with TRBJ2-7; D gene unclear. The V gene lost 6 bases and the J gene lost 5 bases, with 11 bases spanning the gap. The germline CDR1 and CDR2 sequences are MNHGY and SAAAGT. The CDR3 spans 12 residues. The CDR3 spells CASSRPQNEQYF. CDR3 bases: TGTGCCAGCAGCAGACCCCAGAACGAGCAGTACTTC.

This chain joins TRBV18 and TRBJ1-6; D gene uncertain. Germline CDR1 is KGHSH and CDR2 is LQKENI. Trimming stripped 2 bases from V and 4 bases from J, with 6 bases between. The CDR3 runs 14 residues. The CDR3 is CASSPKVYNSPLHF. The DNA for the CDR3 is TGTGCCAGCTCACCAAAGGTTTATAATTCACCCCTCCACTTT.

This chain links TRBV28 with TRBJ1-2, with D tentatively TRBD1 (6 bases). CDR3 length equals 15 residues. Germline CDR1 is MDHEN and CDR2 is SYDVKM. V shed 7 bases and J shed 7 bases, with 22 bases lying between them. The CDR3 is CASTIGPVQGGGYTF. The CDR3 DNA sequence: TGTGCCAGCACCATTGGCCCGGTACAGGGCGGTGGCTACACCTTC.

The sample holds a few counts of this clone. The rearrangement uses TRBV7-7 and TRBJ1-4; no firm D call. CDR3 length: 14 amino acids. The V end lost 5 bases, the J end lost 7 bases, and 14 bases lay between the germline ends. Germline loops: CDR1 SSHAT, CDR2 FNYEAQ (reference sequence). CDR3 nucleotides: TGTGCCAGCAGCAAAAAAGACACGTCTGAAAAACTGTTTTTT. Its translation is CASSKKDTSEKLFF.